What follows describes a single T cell receptor beta chain. What it binds is not known. The PCR had 60 Vbeta and 13 Jbeta primers. Clones were sequenced by immunoSEQ multiplex PCR, and TCRdb holds only the in-frame ones, with some missing. The sample contains 70,000 to 85,000 clones, 62% of which appear only once. Germline CDR1 MNHEY, CDR2 SVGAGI. The CDR3 contains 16 residues. The ends were cut back, 2 bases at V and 0 bases at J, with 11 bases in the middle. These data originate in a study of cytomegalovirus exposure and HLA in healthy donors. Study context: Tens of millions of unique TCRs from HLA-typed donors made up an early data release.

The study's findings and limits: Judged likely to be a sequencing artifact was a cluster of highly shared sequence variants. Across all donors, roughly uniform sequencing depth was an assumption of the presence/absence analyses. Productive status was seen about 87% or about 30% of the time for most TCR beta V segments in an earlier analysis.

The chain employs TRBV6-5 and TRBJ1-3; D call uncertain. This receptor was obtained from a male donor in good health and CMV-seropositive. Specimen: PBMCs. This chain's CDR3 is CASSYSLDHSGNTIYF. CDR3 coding DNA: TGTGCCAGCAGTTACAGCCTAGATCACTCTGGAAACACCATATATTTT.